This section outlines one T cell receptor beta chain sequence together with its context. The data stem from a study of blood T cell repertoires in COVID-19. Generated by immunoSEQ multiplex PCR, the TCRdb table keeps only in-frame clones and is missing some. The sample holds around 53,000 clones, around 76% seen once. V lost 6 bases and J lost 4; bases outside the gene matches: 4. CDR1 and CDR2 (germline): MNHEY, SVGAGI. The CDR3 extends over 15 amino acids. The specimen sequenced was peripheral blood. The receptor was isolated from a man over 45 with active or convalescent COVID-19. The chain links TRBV6-5 to TRBJ2-5; 14 nucleotides agree with TRBD2. The DNA of the CDR3 is TGTGCCAGCAGGACTAGCGGGGGGGCCGCAGAGACCCAGTACTTC. Translation: CASRTSGGAAETQYF.